These T cell receptor beta chains were read from a single sample in a study of response to subunit inactivated influenza vaccine. TCRdb re-called the RT-PCR reads through MiXCR, storing one row per CDR3 protein. Of roughly 170,000 distinct CDR3 sequences listed, roughly 8.7% are singletons. This specimen consisted of non-naive T cells sorted from PBMCs, obtained on the day of vaccination. The receptors shown here come from a man in his forties or fifties who received an inactivated influenza vaccine. Both conserved end residues are trimmed from each CDR3. A D gene is named only where the DNA matches it firmly. Clone size, where shown, is once, few, many, or a class for clones that have expanded.

V gene: TRBV5-5; D gene: -; clone size: many; CDR3 protein: ASRLHTGSYEQY
V gene: TRBV20-1; D gene: -; clone size: few; CDR3 protein: SARGLGVDTQY
V gene: TRBV29-1; D gene: TRBD1; clone size: few; CDR3 protein: SADRGDYGYT
V gene: TRBV7-2; D gene: TRBD1; clone size: -; CDR3 protein: AVSADDRVAQPQH
V gene: TRBV20-1; D gene: -; clone size: few; CDR3 protein: SAREQARSF
V gene: TRBV27; D gene: -; clone size: -; CDR3 protein: ASSLLFGLDYGYT
V gene: TRBV28; D gene: TRBD2; clone size: few; CDR3 protein: ASSPTGLGVTDTQY
V gene: TRBV5-1; D gene: -; clone size: few; CDR3 protein: ASSSPTVDTQY
V gene: TRBV7-9; D gene: TRBD1; clone size: -; CDR3 protein: ASSLAGGGHYGYT
V gene: TRBV28; D gene: TRBD2; clone size: few; CDR3 protein: ASSYDRGSSGGSYEQY
V gene: TRBV11-2; D gene: -; clone size: many; CDR3 protein: ASSLENLRRGEQF
V gene: TRBV5-1; D gene: TRBD1; clone size: -; CDR3 protein: ASSPWDRGISNTEAF
V gene: TRBV4-2; D gene: -; clone size: -; CDR3 protein: ASSQGQTRDEQF
V gene: TRBV30; D gene: -; clone size: many; CDR3 protein: AWRGYNEQF
V gene: TRBV4-1; D gene: TRBD2; clone size: -; CDR3 protein: ASTPLAREGNTQY
V gene: TRBV20-1; D gene: -; clone size: -; CDR3 protein: SASKGLKGPQH
V gene: TRBV10-3; D gene: -; clone size: many; CDR3 protein: ATTGTDTDTQY
V gene: TRBV7-2; D gene: -; clone size: -; CDR3 protein: ASADPNQPQH
V gene: TRBV2; D gene: -; clone size: -; CDR3 protein: ASSETISRRETQY
V gene: TRBV20-1; D gene: -; clone size: many; CDR3 protein: SARNPTQRTQY
V gene: TRBV7-9; D gene: -; clone size: few; CDR3 protein: ASSPQPLIWGNEQF
V gene: TRBV6-1; D gene: -; clone size: -; CDR3 protein: ASLPGGVRRTDTQY
V gene: TRBV5-6; D gene: TRBD1; clone size: -; CDR3 protein: ASSSEGAAPGYT
V gene: TRBV7-8; D gene: -; clone size: few; CDR3 protein: ASSLGGGSSYNSPLH
V gene: TRBV20-1; D gene: TRBD2; clone size: few; CDR3 protein: SEGLAGSGETQY
V gene: TRBV20-1; D gene: -; clone size: few; CDR3 protein: SASIRIGETQY
V gene: TRBV3-1; D gene: TRBD2; clone size: many; CDR3 protein: ASSHGGGAISTDTQY
V gene: TRBV6-2/TRBV6-3; D gene: TRBD2; clone size: few; CDR3 protein: ASSPTGLAGYIGTQY
V gene: TRBV20-1; D gene: TRBD2; clone size: few; CDR3 protein: SATDLAGGSNEQF
V gene: TRBV29-1; D gene: -; clone size: -; CDR3 protein: SAGTSGYT
V gene: TRBV19; D gene: -; clone size: many; CDR3 protein: ASSIDGYNEQF
V gene: TRBV5-1; D gene: -; clone size: few; CDR3 protein: ASSVGTQGGSPLH
V gene: TRBV6-2/TRBV6-3; D gene: TRBD2; clone size: many; CDR3 protein: ASSKMGLAGGLTQY
V gene: TRBV30; D gene: -; clone size: many; CDR3 protein: AQGLYNEQF
V gene: TRBV10-3; D gene: -; clone size: few; CDR3 protein: AISIRGPGELF
V gene: TRBV29-1; D gene: TRBD1; clone size: few; CDR3 protein: SGTGGAGTDTQY
V gene: TRBV29-1; D gene: -; clone size: -; CDR3 protein: SVDSSGLNYGYT
V gene: TRBV6-5; D gene: -; clone size: few; CDR3 protein: ASSSLAGEQF
V gene: TRBV4-3; D gene: TRBD1; clone size: -; CDR3 protein: ASSHPGQGLEKLF
V gene: TRBV20-1; D gene: TRBD1; clone size: few; CDR3 protein: SARDLQGNEAF
V gene: TRBV27; D gene: -; clone size: few; CDR3 protein: ASSPREDEQF
V gene: TRBV21-1; D gene: -; clone size: few; CDR3 protein: ASSKARVRDEKLF
V gene: TRBV12-3/TRBV12-4; D gene: -; clone size: many; CDR3 protein: ASSAFDTQY
V gene: TRBV5-1; D gene: TRBD1; clone size: few; CDR3 protein: ASRTGDSQPQH
V gene: TRBV6-1; D gene: TRBD1; clone size: -; CDR3 protein: ASTLDRGKGQPQH
V gene: TRBV28; D gene: TRBD1; clone size: -; CDR3 protein: ASSPTGTGRDTQY
V gene: TRBV5-1; D gene: -; clone size: many; CDR3 protein: ASSSRGGVNTEAF
V gene: TRBV24-1; D gene: TRBD2; clone size: -; CDR3 protein: ATSDGIAGSTDTQY
V gene: TRBV5-1; D gene: -; clone size: many; CDR3 protein: ASSLEPSSYEQY
V gene: TRBV14; D gene: -; clone size: -; CDR3 protein: ASSQDGNAREQY
V gene: TRBV9; D gene: TRBD2; clone size: few; CDR3 protein: ASSVTSGRLTDTQY
V gene: TRBV2; D gene: TRBD1; clone size: few; CDR3 protein: ASRTGGASYEQY
V gene: TRBV7-8; D gene: -; clone size: -; CDR3 protein: ASSSVARPYNSPLH
V gene: TRBV7-9; D gene: TRBD2; clone size: many; CDR3 protein: ASSFGREVKDTGELF
V gene: TRBV28; D gene: -; clone size: -; CDR3 protein: ASSPLRGAGSSYEQY
V gene: TRBV7-2; D gene: -; clone size: -; CDR3 protein: ASSFTGLGEKLF